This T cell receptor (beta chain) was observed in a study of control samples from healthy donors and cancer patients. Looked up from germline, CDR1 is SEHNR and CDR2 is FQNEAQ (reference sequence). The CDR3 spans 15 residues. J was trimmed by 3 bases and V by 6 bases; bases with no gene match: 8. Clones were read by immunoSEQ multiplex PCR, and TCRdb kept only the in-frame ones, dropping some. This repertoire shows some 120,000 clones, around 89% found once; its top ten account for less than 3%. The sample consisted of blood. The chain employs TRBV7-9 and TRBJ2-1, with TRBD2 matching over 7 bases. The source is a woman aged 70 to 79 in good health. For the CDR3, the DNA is TGTGCCAGCAGGGGTGGCGGGGGAAACTACAATGAGCAGTTCTTC. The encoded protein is CASRGGGGNYNEQFF. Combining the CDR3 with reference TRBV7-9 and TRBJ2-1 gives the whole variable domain DTGVSQNPRHKITKRGQNVTFRCDPISEHNRLYWYRQTLGQGPEFLTYFQNEAQLEKSRLLSDRFSAERPKGSFSTLEIQRTEQGDSAMYLCASRGGGGNYNEQFFGPGTRLTVL.